This T cell receptor beta chain appears in the sequencing data of a study of radiotherapy plus CTLA-4 blockade in lung cancer. Trimming cost V 5 bases and J 5 bases, with 12 bases left between them. Germline V gene lookup returns CDR1 SGHTA and CDR2 FQGTGA. The CDR3 covers 13 residues. Measured with immunoSEQ multiplex PCR; TCRdb has only the in-frame clones, and not every one. The sample lists about 60,000 clones, 72% occurring once. The V and J genes are TRBV7-3 and TRBJ1-1, with D perhaps matching TRBD1 (5 bases). This specimen consisted of peripheral blood, obtained from a patient treated with radiotherapy plus ipilimumab. The clonotype was recovered from a human donor with non-small cell lung cancer whose response to radiotherapy plus ipilimumab could not be evaluated. CDR3 region: CASSTQRGTEAFF. The CDR3 DNA reads as TGTGCCAGCAGCACACAAAGGGGTACTGAAGCTTTCTTT.